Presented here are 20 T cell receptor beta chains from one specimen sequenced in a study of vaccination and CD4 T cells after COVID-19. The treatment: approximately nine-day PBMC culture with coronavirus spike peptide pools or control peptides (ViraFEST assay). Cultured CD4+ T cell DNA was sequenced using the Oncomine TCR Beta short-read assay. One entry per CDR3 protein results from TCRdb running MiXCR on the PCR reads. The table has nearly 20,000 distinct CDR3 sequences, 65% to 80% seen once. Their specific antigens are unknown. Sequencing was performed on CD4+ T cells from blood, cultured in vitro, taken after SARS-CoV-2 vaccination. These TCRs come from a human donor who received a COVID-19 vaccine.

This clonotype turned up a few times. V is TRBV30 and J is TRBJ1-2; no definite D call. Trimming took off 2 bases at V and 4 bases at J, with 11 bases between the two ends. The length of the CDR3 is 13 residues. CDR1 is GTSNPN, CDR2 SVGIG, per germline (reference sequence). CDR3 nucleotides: TGTGCCTGGAGTCCAGTCGGCGGCTATGGCTACACCTTC. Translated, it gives CAWSPVGGYGYTF. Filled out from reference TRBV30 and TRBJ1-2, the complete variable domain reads SQTIHQWPATLVQPVGSPLSLECTVEGTSNPNLYWYRQAAGRGLQLLFYSVGIGQISSEVPQNLSASRPQDRQFILSSKKLLLSDSGFYLCAWSPVGGYGYTFGSGTRLTVV.

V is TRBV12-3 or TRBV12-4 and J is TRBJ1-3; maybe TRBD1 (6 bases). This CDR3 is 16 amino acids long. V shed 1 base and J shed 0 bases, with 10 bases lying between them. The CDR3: CASSLGGGLSGNTIYF. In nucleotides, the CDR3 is TGTGCCAGCAGTTTAGGTGGGGGCCTCTCTGGAAACACCATATATTTT.

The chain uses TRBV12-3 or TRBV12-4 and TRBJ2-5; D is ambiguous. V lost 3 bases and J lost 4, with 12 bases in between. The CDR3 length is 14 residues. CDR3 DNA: TGTGCCAGCAGTTTTTATTTAGAGCGAGAGACCCAGTACTTC. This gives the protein CASSFYLERETQYF.

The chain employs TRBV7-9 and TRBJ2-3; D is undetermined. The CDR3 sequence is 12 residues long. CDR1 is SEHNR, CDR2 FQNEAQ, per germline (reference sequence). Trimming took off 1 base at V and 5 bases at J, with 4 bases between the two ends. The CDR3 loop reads CASSLDEDTQYF. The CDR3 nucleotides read TGTGCCAGCAGCTTAGATGAAGATACGCAGTATTTT.

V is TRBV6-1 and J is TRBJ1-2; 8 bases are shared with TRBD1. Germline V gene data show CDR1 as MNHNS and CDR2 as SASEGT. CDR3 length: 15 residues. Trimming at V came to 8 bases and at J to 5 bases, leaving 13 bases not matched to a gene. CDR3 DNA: TGTGCCAGCTCCAAATCGACAGGGGACTCTTATGGCTACACCTTC. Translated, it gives CASSKSTGDSYGYTF.

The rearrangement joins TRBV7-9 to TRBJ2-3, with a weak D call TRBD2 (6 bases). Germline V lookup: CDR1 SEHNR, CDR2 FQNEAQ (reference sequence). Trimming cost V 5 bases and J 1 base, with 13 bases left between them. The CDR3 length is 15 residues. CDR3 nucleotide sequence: TGTGCCAGCAGCCCTGGGACTTCACGCACAGATACGCAGTATTTT. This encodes CASSPGTSRTDTQYF.

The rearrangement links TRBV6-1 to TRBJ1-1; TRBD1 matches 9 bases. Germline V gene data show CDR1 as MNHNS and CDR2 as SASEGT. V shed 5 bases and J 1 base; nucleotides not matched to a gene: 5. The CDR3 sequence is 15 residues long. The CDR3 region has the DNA TGTGCCAGCAGTACCCAGACAGGGGGGAACACTGAAGCTTTCTTT. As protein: CASSTQTGGNTEAFF.

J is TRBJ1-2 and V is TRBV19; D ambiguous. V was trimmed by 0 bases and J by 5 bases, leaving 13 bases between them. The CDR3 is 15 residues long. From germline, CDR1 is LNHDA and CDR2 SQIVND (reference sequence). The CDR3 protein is CASSIDRRGRYGYTF. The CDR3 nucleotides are TGTGCCAGTAGTATAGATCGCAGAGGGAGGTATGGCTACACCTTC.

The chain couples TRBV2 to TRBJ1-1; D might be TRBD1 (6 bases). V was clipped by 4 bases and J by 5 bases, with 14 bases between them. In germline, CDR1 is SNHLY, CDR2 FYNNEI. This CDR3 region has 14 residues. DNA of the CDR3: TGTGCCAGCAGTGTCGTACGAGGGGGGACTGAAGCTTTCTTT. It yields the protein CASSVVRGGTEAFF. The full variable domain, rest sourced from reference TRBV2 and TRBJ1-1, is EPEVTQTPSHQVTQMGQEVILRCVPISNHLYFYWYRQILGQKVEFLVSFYNNEISEKSEIFDDQFSVERPDGSNFTLKIRSTKLEDSAMYFCASSVVRGGTEAFFGQGTRLTVV.

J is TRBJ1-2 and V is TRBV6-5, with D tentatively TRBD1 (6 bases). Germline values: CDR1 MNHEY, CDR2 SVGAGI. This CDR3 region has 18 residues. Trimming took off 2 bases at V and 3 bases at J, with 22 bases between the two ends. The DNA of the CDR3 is TGTGCCAGCAGTTACCCCGGAGGGGGAAGGGGGGAGGACTATGGCTACACCTTC. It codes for CASSYPGGGRGEDYGYTF.

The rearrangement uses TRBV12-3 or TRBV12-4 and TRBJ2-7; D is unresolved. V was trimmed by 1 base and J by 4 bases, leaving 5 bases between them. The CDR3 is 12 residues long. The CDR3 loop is CASSLVMYEQYF. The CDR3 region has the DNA TGTGCCAGCAGTTTAGTTATGTACGAGCAGTACTTC.

The CDR3 spells CASSHVPRAPAEQYF. The CDR3 DNA reads TGTGCCAGCAGTCATGTTCCCAGAGCACCGGCCGAGCAGTACTTC. The gene calls are TRBV6-1 and TRBJ2-7; no reliable D call. The CDR3 has 15 amino acids. Germline CDR1 and CDR2: MNHNS and SASEGT. The V end was cut by 5 bases, the J end by 6 bases, with 20 bases between.

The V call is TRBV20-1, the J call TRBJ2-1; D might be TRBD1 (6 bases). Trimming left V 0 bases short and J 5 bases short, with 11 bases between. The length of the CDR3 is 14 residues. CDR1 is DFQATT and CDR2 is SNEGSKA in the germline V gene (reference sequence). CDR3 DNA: TGCAGTGCTAGAGATTGGACAGCGAACAATGAGCAGTTCTTC. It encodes CSARDWTANNEQFF.

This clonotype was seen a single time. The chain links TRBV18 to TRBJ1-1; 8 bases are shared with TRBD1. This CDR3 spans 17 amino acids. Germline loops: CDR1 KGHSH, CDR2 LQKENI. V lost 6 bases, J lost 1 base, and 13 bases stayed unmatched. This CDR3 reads CASSPTTRGQANTEAFF. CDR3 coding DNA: TGTGCCAGCTCGCCGACGACCAGGGGGCAGGCGAACACTGAAGCTTTCTTT.

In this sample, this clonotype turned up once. The CDR3 loop is CATPDRGSEKLFF. The CDR3 nucleotides are TGTGCCACCCCAGACAGGGGAAGTGAAAAACTGTTTTTT. This chain uses TRBV2 with TRBJ1-4; 8 nucleotides align to TRBD1. This CDR3 is built from 13 residues. The V gene's germline CDR1 is SNHLY and CDR2 FYNNEI. J gave up 7 bases and V 10 bases, and 8 bases lay outside the gene matches.

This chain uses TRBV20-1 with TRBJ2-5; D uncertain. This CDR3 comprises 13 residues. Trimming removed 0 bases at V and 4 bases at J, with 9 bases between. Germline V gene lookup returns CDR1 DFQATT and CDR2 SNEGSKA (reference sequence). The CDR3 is CSARDVAGETQYF. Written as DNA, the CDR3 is TGCAGTGCTAGAGATGTGGCCGGAGAGACCCAGTACTTC.

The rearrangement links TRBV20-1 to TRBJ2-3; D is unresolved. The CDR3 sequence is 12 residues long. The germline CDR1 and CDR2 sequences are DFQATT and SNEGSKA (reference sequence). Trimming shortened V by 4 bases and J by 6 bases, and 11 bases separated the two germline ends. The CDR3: CSATLDLDTQYF. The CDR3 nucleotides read TGCAGTGCTACCTTGGACCTGGATACGCAGTATTTT.

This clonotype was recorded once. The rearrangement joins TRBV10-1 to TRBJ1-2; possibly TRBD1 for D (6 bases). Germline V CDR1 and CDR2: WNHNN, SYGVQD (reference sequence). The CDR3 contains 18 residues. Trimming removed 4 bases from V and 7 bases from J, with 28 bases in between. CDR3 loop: CASSVVLLGVPGQSGYTF. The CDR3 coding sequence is TGCGCCAGCAGTGTAGTCCTTTTGGGTGTCCCAGGACAGAGTGGCTACACCTTC.

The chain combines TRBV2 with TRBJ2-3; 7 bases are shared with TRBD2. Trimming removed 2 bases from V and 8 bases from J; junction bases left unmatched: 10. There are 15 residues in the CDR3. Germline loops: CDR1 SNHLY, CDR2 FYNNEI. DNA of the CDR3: TGTGCCAGCAGTGAATGGGGGGGGGAATCAGGTACGCAGTATTTT. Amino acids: CASSEWGGESGTQYF.

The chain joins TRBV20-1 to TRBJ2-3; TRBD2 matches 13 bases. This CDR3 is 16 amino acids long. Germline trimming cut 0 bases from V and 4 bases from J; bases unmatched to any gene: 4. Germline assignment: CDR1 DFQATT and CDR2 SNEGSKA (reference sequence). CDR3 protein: CSARELAGGYADTQYF. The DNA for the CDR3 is TGCAGTGCTAGAGAACTAGCGGGGGGGTATGCAGATACGCAGTATTTT.